Below are 24 T cell receptor beta chains sequenced from a single sample in a study of T cells in Graves' hyperthyroidism and ophthalmopathy (dated by TCRdb to between 2019 and 2020). The library was prepared using multiplex PCR. Sequencing was performed on an Illumina HiSeq 2000. Amplification of TCR beta CDR3 regions was carried out from RNA transcripts. For the first round of RT-PCR on the TCR CDR3, the HTBI primer set was used together with the Qiagen OneStep RT-PCR kit. TCRdb trimmed the raw reads at Q25, called clones with MiXCR and kept productive beta chains. Each CDR3 protein gets just one entry, which takes the most common genes and DNA from the rows behind it. In this sample the table shows more than 300,000 distinct CDR3 sequences, roughly 14% of which occur a single time. In total, the top ten clones hold approximately 10% of the sample. What was sequenced was blood. Source of these receptors: a woman aged 55-69 years with Graves' hyperthyroidism.

The chain employs TRBV9 and TRBJ2-2, with D perhaps matching TRBD1 (6 bases). V was clipped by 4 bases and J by 5 bases, with 12 bases between them. The CDR3 loop spans 14 amino acids. Germline CDR1 is SGDLS and CDR2 is YYNGEE. Written as DNA, the CDR3 is TGTGCCAGCAGCCCCCGGGGACAAACCGGGGAGCTGTTTTTT. As protein: CASSPRGQTGELFF.

Many counts were recorded for this clonotype. V and J are TRBV2 and TRBJ1-3; D remains unclear. CDR1 and CDR2 from the germline V gene are SNHLY and FYNNEI. This CDR3 has 14 residues. V was cut by 4 bases and J by 0 bases, with 7 bases left in between. CDR3 bases: TGTGCCAGCAGTGTGATTAGCTCTGGAAACACCATATATTTT. Its translation is CASSVISSGNTIYF.

The rearrangement joins TRBV9 to TRBJ2-7; D is unresolved. CDR3 length: 11 amino acids. Deletions cut 7 bases from V and 2 bases from J, with 7 bases between. CDR1 SGDLS and CDR2 YYNGEE come from the germline V gene. This chain's CDR3 is CASPGAYEQYF. DNA for the CDR3: TGTGCCAGCCCAGGAGCCTACGAGCAGTACTTC.

V gene TRBV6-1 combines with J gene TRBJ2-7; 9 bases match TRBD2. Germline V gene lookup returns CDR1 MNHNS and CDR2 SASEGT. CDR3 length: 15 amino acids. Trimming at V came to 7 bases and at J to 0 bases, leaving 7 bases not matched to a gene. CDR3 amino acids: CASMGLAGSSYEQYF. The CDR3 coding sequence is TGTGCCAGCATGGGGCTAGCGGGATCCTCCTACGAGCAGTACTTC.

This clonotype appeared many times. The genes are TRBV3-1 and TRBJ2-2, with 7 bases matching TRBD2. The CDR3 loop spans 15 amino acids. The germline gives CDR1 LGHDT, CDR2 YNNKEL (reference sequence). Germline trimming cut 4 bases from V and 6 bases from J; bases unmatched to any gene: 8. CDR3 nucleotides: TGTGCCAGCAGCCCTCGTGCGGCGGGGGCCGGGGAGCTGTTTTTT. As protein: CASSPRAAGAGELFF.

The chain carries TRBV7-9 and TRBJ2-3; 14 bases fit TRBD2. The CDR3 runs to 17 residues. Germline V gene data show CDR1 as SEHNR and CDR2 as FQNEAQ (reference sequence). Trimming removed 5 bases from V and 4 bases from J; junction bases left unmatched: 8. The CDR3 sequence is CASSPGTSGSRSDTQYF. Written as DNA, the CDR3 is TGTGCCAGCAGCCCCGGGACTAGCGGGAGTAGGTCAGATACGCAGTATTTT.

In its sample, this clonotype was seen many times. The V gene is TRBV7-8, the J gene TRBJ2-7; D not certain. Germline CDR1 reads SGHVS; CDR2 reads FQNEAQ. V was cut by 1 base and J by 5 bases, with 9 bases left in between. This CDR3 has 13 residues. The chain's CDR3 is CASSLEVLHEQYF. CDR3 bases: TGTGCCAGCAGCTTAGAGGTGTTGCACGAGCAGTACTTC.

There are many counts of this clonotype. The chain joins TRBV18 to TRBJ1-5; weak D call: TRBD1 (5 bases). The CDR3 length is 15 residues. Trimming removed 2 bases from V and 0 bases from J, with 8 bases in between. Germline V gene data show CDR1 as KGHSH and CDR2 as LQKENI. This CDR3 is CASSPTGVSNQPQHF. DNA for the CDR3: TGTGCCAGCTCACCAACGGGGGTTAGCAATCAGCCCCAGCATTTT.

This clonotype occurred many times. The rearrangement uses TRBV3-1 and TRBJ2-2; 7 positions match TRBD1. The CDR3 has 16 residues. Germline trimming cut 2 bases from V and 6 bases from J; bases unmatched to any gene: 9. The germline CDR1 and CDR2 sequences are LGHDT and YNNKEL (reference sequence). The CDR3 nucleotides are TGTGCCAGCAGCCAAACGACAGGGTGGTTCGCCGGGGAGCTGTTTTTT. This translates into CASSQTTGWFAGELFF.

This clonotype appeared many times. J is TRBJ1-4 and V is TRBV30; D gene uncertain. Per germline, CDR1 GTSNPN and CDR2 SVGIG (reference sequence). The CDR3 is made up of 15 amino acids. V was pared by 0 bases and J by 5 bases, with 13 bases between. CDR3 DNA sequence: TGTGCCTGGAGTGTACCGGGGTTCGGGAATGAAAAACTGTTTTTT. Translation: CAWSVPGFGNEKLFF. Full variable domain (outside the CDR3, taken from reference TRBV30 and TRBJ1-4): SQTIHQWPATLVQPVGSPLSLECTVEGTSNPNLYWYRQAAGRGLQLLFYSVGIGQISSEVPQNLSASRPQDRQFILSSKKLLLSDSGFYLCAWSVPGFGNEKLFFGSGTQLSVL.

The V and J genes are TRBV20-1 and TRBJ2-1; 13 bases agree with TRBD2. This CDR3 has 13 residues. Germline loops: CDR1 DFQATT, CDR2 SNEGSKA (reference sequence). The ends lost 6 bases at V and 9 bases at J; junction bases unmatched: 5. This CDR3 is CSAGLAGVGEQFF. The CDR3, as DNA: TGCAGTGCCGGACTAGCGGGAGTGGGTGAGCAGTTCTTC.

This clonotype was seen repeatedly, ten times or more. V is TRBV2 and J is TRBJ2-2; 13 positions agree with TRBD2. V gave up 6 bases and J gave up 5 bases; unmatched junction bases: 6. CDR3 length: 16 residues. Germline values: CDR1 SNHLY, CDR2 FYNNEI. CDR3 in amino acids: CASRPTSGRVTGELFF. The DNA of the CDR3 is TGTGCCAGCAGACCAACTAGCGGGAGGGTTACCGGGGAGCTGTTTTTT.

This chain links TRBV20-1 with TRBJ1-6; 7 bases fit TRBD1. Trimming removed 3 bases from V and 5 bases from J; junction bases left unmatched: 4. Germline-derived CDR1 and CDR2 are DFQATT and SNEGSKA (reference sequence). This CDR3 has 14 amino acids. DNA for the CDR3: TGCAGTGCTAGGCCGGGACAGCATAATTCACCCCTCCACTTT. It translates to CSARPGQHNSPLHF.

The chain employs TRBV11-3 and TRBJ2-4; D may be TRBD1 or TRBD2 (5 bases each). CDR1 SGHNT and CDR2 YENEEA come from the germline V gene. This CDR3 contains 16 residues. Trimming left V 5 bases short and J 10 bases short, with 24 bases between. The CDR3 here is CASSLTWGTQRGIQYF. The CDR3 nucleotides read TGTGCCAGCAGCCTAACATGGGGGACCCAGAGAGGTATTCAGTACTTC.

This clonotype appeared many times. The chain recombines TRBV7-8 with TRBJ2-1, with D maybe TRBD2 (6 bases). This CDR3 is 17 amino acids long. V shed 1 base and J shed 4 bases, with 17 bases lying between them. Germline CDR1 reads SGHVS; CDR2 reads FQNEAQ. CDR3 residues: CASSLEVTGEGYNEQFF. CDR3 in DNA: TGTGCCAGCAGCTTAGAAGTGACGGGAGAGGGGTACAATGAGCAGTTCTTC. Filled out from reference TRBV7-8 and TRBJ2-1, the complete variable domain reads GAGVSQSPRYKVAKRGQDVALRCDPISGHVSLFWYQQALGQGPEFLTYFQNEAQLDKSGLPSDRFFAERPEGSVSTLKIQRTQQEDSAVYLCASSLEVTGEGYNEQFFGPGTRLTVL.

This clonotype was detected many times. The chain recombines TRBV28 with TRBJ1-5; no reliable D call. Germline V lookup: CDR1 MDHEN, CDR2 SYDVKM. This CDR3 is built from 15 residues. Trimming stripped 2 bases from V and 3 bases from J, with 11 bases between. The CDR3 bases are TGTGCCAGCAGTTTAAGTCTCAGGAACAATCAGCCCCAGCATTTT. This gives the protein CASSLSLRNNQPQHF.

There are a few counts of this clonotype. The chain links TRBV20-1 to TRBJ2-1; the match to TRBD2 covers 14 bases. Per the germline V gene, CDR1 is DFQATT and CDR2 is SNEGSKA (reference sequence). This CDR3 spans 15 amino acids. The V segment lost 2 bases and the J segment 8 bases; nucleotides outside the gene matches: 5. This chain's CDR3 is CSARRLAGGYYEQFF. The CDR3 DNA reads TGCAGTGCTAGACGACTAGCGGGAGGGTACTATGAGCAGTTCTTC.

This clonotype was seen ten or more times. The chain joins TRBV30 to TRBJ2-5; TRBD2 matches at 9 bases. V lost 2 bases and J lost 1; bases outside the gene matches: 2. The CDR3 extends over 14 amino acids. The germline gives CDR1 GTSNPN, CDR2 SVGIG (reference sequence). The CDR3 nucleotides are TGTGCCTGGAGTATAGCGGGAGCCCAAGAGACCCAGTACTTC. It encodes CAWSIAGAQETQYF.

This clonotype was recorded many times. The V call is TRBV30, the J call TRBJ2-6; possibly TRBD1 for D (6 bases). Between the trimmed V and J ends, which lost 0 bases and 2 bases, there was a span of 8 bases. The germline CDR1 and CDR2 sequences are GTSNPN and SVGIG (reference sequence). The CDR3 extends over 15 amino acids. CDR3 sequence: CAWSVGGTGANVLTF. The DNA for the CDR3 is TGTGCCTGGAGTGTAGGGGGAACTGGGGCCAACGTCCTGACTTTC. The full variable domain, rest sourced from reference TRBV30 and TRBJ2-6, is SQTIHQWPATLVQPVGSPLSLECTVEGTSNPNLYWYRQAAGRGLQLLFYSVGIGQISSEVPQNLSASRPQDRQFILSSKKLLLSDSGFYLCAWSVGGTGANVLTFGAGSRLTVL.

The genes are TRBV2 and TRBJ2-5, with no clear D. This CDR3 is 10 amino acids long. Germline loops: CDR1 SNHLY, CDR2 FYNNEI. Trimming took off 7 bases at V and 5 bases at J, with 5 bases between the two ends. The CDR3 loop is CASISETQYF. DNA for the CDR3: TGTGCCAGCATTAGTGAGACCCAGTACTTC.

This clonotype came up many times. Here the CDR3 DNA reads TGTGCCATCAGTGAGTCGGTGTGGTCTAGCGGGAGCACCGAGCAGTACTTC. Its translation is CAISESVWSSGSTEQYF. The chain recombines TRBV10-3 with TRBJ2-7; 10 bases are a match to TRBD2. Germline lookup yields CDR1 ENHRY and CDR2 SYGVKD. The ends lost 0 bases at V and 6 bases at J; junction bases unmatched: 11. CDR3 length equals 17 residues.

This clonotype was observed a few times. The chain joins TRBV10-2 to TRBJ2-2, with D possibly matching TRBD1 (5 bases). Germline CDR1 is WSHSY and CDR2 is SAAADI. V was shortened by 2 bases and J by 4 bases, with 17 bases between the two germline ends. CDR3 length: 17 residues. The CDR3 nucleotides are TGCGCCAGCAGTGAGACGGGCAGCCCTAGGGGCACCGGGGAGCTGTTTTTT. Protein sequence: CASSETGSPRGTGELFF.

The chain carries TRBV29-1 and TRBJ2-1, with TRBD2 matching 13 bases. V lost 4 bases to trimming and J lost 5 bases; unmatched junction nucleotides: 2. The length of the CDR3 is 14 residues. Germline V gene sequence: CDR1 SQVTM, CDR2 ANQGSEA. DNA for the CDR3: TGCAGCGTTGGGGGACTAGCGGGGCACAATGAGCAGTTCTTC. As protein: CSVGGLAGHNEQFF.

This clonotype was picked up many times. The CDR3 nucleotides are TGTGCCAGCACCCTACAAAGCTCCTACAATGAGCAGTTCTTC. It translates to CASTLQSSYNEQFF. V gene TRBV28 combines with J gene TRBJ2-1; D unresolved. The germline V and J ends were trimmed by 7 bases and 0 bases, with 10 bases remaining between them. The CDR3 consists of 14 residues. Germline lookup yields CDR1 MDHEN and CDR2 SYDVKM.